These 10 T cell receptor beta chains came from one sample sequenced in a study of cytomegalovirus exposure and HLA in healthy donors (dated by TCRdb to about 2017). The library came from the immunoSEQ multiplex PCR assay. TCRdb limited this immuneACCESS table to in-frame rearrangements with V and J called. A share of clones is missing; checked studies link under half to unresolved V genes, and the rest is unexplained. In all, the sample holds about 240,000 clones, and about 90% of those were seen once. 1% to 1.5% of the sample goes to the ten largest clones. The sample was PBMCs. Receptors originate from a woman younger than 45 in good health and CMV-seropositive.

J is TRBJ1-1 and V is TRBV29-1; TRBD1 might be the D (6 bases). The CDR3 is 14 amino acids. Germline values: CDR1 SQVTM, CDR2 ANQGSEA. V lost 5 bases to trimming and J lost 3 bases, with 16 bases between them. The CDR3 reads CSVLDPDRYTEAFF. The CDR3 DNA sequence: TGCAGCGTTCTTGACCCGGACAGATACACTGAAGCTTTCTTT.

This rearrangement joins TRBV16 to TRBJ1-4, with TRBD1 as a possible D gene (6 bases). Germline loops: CDR1 KGHSY, CDR2 FQNENV. The CDR3 covers 15 residues. V was pared by 4 bases and J by 8 bases, with 17 bases between. CDR3 bases: TGTGCCAGCAGCCTATACAGGGAAATAGGCGAAAAACTGTTTTTT. It translates to CASSLYREIGEKLFF.

The gene calls are TRBV5-1 and TRBJ2-3; the match to TRBD2 covers 7 bases. The CDR3 contains 16 residues. The J segment lost 3 bases and the V segment lost 0 bases, leaving 7 bases of the junction unmatched. Looked up from germline, CDR1 is SGHRS and CDR2 is YFSETQ. The chain's CDR3 is CASSLAGSGPTDTQYF. The CDR3 DNA reads as TGCGCCAGCAGCTTGGCCGGTAGCGGGCCTACAGATACGCAGTATTTT.

The chain is built from TRBV7-2 and TRBJ1-5, with 7 bases that match TRBD1. The CDR3 is 18 residues long. The junction had 13 bases not matched to a gene; V was cut back by 5 bases and J by 0 bases. CDR1 SGHTA and CDR2 FQGNSA come from the germline V gene. The CDR3 DNA reads TGTGCCAGCAGCCTAGGGGGGACAGAATCCTATAGCAATCAGCCCCAGCATTTT. It encodes CASSLGGTESYSNQPQHF. Complete variable domain (other parts from reference TRBV7-2 and TRBJ1-5): GAGVSQSPSNKVTEKGKDVELRCDPISGHTALYWYRQSLGQGLEFLIYFQGNSAPDKSGLPSDRFSAERTGGSVSTLTIQRTQQEDSAVYLCASSLGGTESYSNQPQHFGDGTRLSIL.

The genes are TRBV5-1 and TRBJ1-4; D is uncertain. V dropped 1 base and J dropped 0 bases, with 10 bases sitting between them. This CDR3 spans 16 amino acids. Germline V CDR1 and CDR2: SGHRS, YFSETQ. CDR3 in DNA: TGCGCCAGCAGCTTGCGCGACACAACAACTAATGAAAAACTGTTTTTT. Protein: CASSLRDTTTNEKLFF.

V usage is TRBV7-9 and J usage is TRBJ2-1; D unclear. Trimming took 2 bases from V and 3 from J, leaving 14 bases between them. Germline-derived CDR1 and CDR2 are SEHNR and FQNEAQ (reference sequence). The CDR3 has 16 amino acids. The CDR3 protein is CASSLKSPFYYNEQFF. The DNA for the CDR3 is TGTGCCAGCAGCTTAAAGTCCCCCTTCTACTACAATGAGCAGTTCTTC.

The chain joins TRBV5-1 to TRBJ2-1; D may be TRBD2 (5 bases). V was clipped by 4 bases and J by 4 bases, with 15 bases between them. The CDR3 sequence is 15 residues long. The germline gives CDR1 SGHRS, CDR2 YFSETQ. The CDR3 DNA sequence: TGCGCCAGCAGCCTATTACAGACTACTTACAATGAGCAGTTCTTC. This translates into CASSLLQTTYNEQFF.

The rearrangement links TRBV30 to TRBJ2-3, with 8 bases fitting TRBD2. V shed 5 bases, J shed 6 bases, and the junction held 10 bases outside the gene matches. The CDR3 consists of 14 residues. Germline loops: CDR1 GTSNPN, CDR2 SVGIG (reference sequence). The CDR3 spells CAWDGGLGADTQYF. CDR3 DNA: TGTGCCTGGGACGGGGGACTAGGGGCGGATACGCAGTATTTT.

The chain carries TRBV7-9 and TRBJ2-1; maybe TRBD2 (6 bases). V was shortened by 4 bases and J by 3 bases, with 10 bases between the two germline ends. This CDR3 is built from 14 residues. Germline V gene sequence: CDR1 SEHNR, CDR2 FQNEAQ (reference sequence). In nucleotides, the CDR3 is TGTGCCAGCAGCTCGGCGGGAAACTACAATGAGCAGTTCTTC. It translates to CASSSAGNYNEQFF.

V is TRBV28 and J is TRBJ2-3; D gene unclear. In germline, CDR1 is MDHEN, CDR2 SYDVKM. Trimming pared 5 bases from V and 1 base from J, leaving 10 bases between. The CDR3 has 14 residues. For the CDR3, the DNA is TGTGCCAGCAGTCGTGTAAGCGGCACAGATACGCAGTATTTT. Protein product: CASSRVSGTDTQYF.